One and the same sample provided the 13 T cell receptor beta chains below, sequenced in a study of blood T cell repertoires in COVID-19. This table comes from immunoSEQ multiplex PCR, and its TCRdb copy is limited to in-frame clones, with some not included. This sample has under 300,000 clones, with around four fifths found just once. Material: peripheral blood. These TCRs come from a man aged 25-40 years who had recovered from COVID-19.

The chain carries TRBV27 and TRBJ1-6, with 7 positions matching TRBD1. Germline V gene sequence: CDR1 MNHEY, CDR2 SMNVEV (reference sequence). V was clipped by 3 bases and J by 0 bases; unmatched bases: 11. The CDR3 spans 19 residues. Here the CDR3 reads CASSFIGQGEVSYNSPLHF. DNA of the CDR3: TGTGCCAGCAGTTTCATTGGCCAGGGGGAGGTCTCCTATAATTCACCCCTCCACTTT.

The V and J genes are TRBV7-9 and TRBJ1-1, with D maybe TRBD1 (5 bases). Trimming removed 1 base at V and 3 bases at J, with 9 bases between. The CDR3 loop spans 14 amino acids. Germline CDR1 reads SEHNR; CDR2 reads FQNEAQ (reference sequence). CDR3 bases: TGTGCCAGCAGCTTAGTACGGGGGGACACTGAAGCTTTCTTT. Translating gives CASSLVRGDTEAFF.

The V and J genes are TRBV5-4 and TRBJ1-3; possible D gene TRBD1, 6 bases. Germline lookup yields CDR1 SGHNT and CDR2 YYREEE (reference sequence). The CDR3 is made up of 15 amino acids. Trimming removed 0 bases from V and 4 bases from J, with 11 bases in between. CDR3: CASSLDRAAGNTIYF. The CDR3 region has the DNA TGTGCCAGCAGCTTGGACAGGGCCGCAGGAAACACCATATATTTT.

This clone was seen repeatedly, ten times or more. CDR3 nucleotides: TGTGCCAGCAGCCAAGCGACAGGCATAACCAACGTGAGGAACTATGGCTACACCTTC. Its translation is CASSQATGITNVRNYGYTF. This rearrangement joins TRBV14 to TRBJ1-2, with D possibly TRBD1 on 6 matching bases. Germline CDR1 SGHDN, CDR2 FVKESK. CDR3 length equals 19 residues. Trimming removed 1 base at V and 2 bases at J, with 23 bases between.

The chain uses TRBV6-5 and TRBJ1-3; weak D call: TRBD1 (5 bases). The germline gives CDR1 MNHEY, CDR2 SVGAGI. CDR3 length equals 13 residues. Trimming pared 6 bases from V and 2 bases from J, leaving 8 bases between. The CDR3 is CASRGGAGNTIYF. For the CDR3, the DNA is TGTGCCAGCAGAGGAGGGGCTGGAAACACCATATATTTT.

This clone was counted a few times. The CDR3 loop reads CASSTAIQETQYF. CDR3 DNA: TGTGCCAGTTCGACAGCCATCCAAGAGACCCAGTACTTC. The chain uses TRBV19 and TRBJ2-5, with D possibly TRBD1 on 5 matching bases. V lost 8 bases and J 1 base, leaving 11 bases between the germline ends. CDR3 length equals 13 residues. Germline CDR1 reads LNHDA; CDR2 reads SQIVND (reference sequence). Full variable domain (rest looked up from reference TRBV19 and TRBJ2-5): DGGITQSPKYLFRKEGQNVTLSCEQNLNHDAMYWYRQDPGQGLRLIYYSQIVNDFQKGDIAEGYSVSREKKESFPLTVTSAQKNPTAFYLCASSTAIQETQYFGPGTRLLVL.

The rearrangement uses TRBV11-3 and TRBJ1-1; 7 bases align to TRBD1. V shed 0 bases and J 4 bases; nucleotides not matched to a gene: 2. Per germline, CDR1 SGHNT and CDR2 YENEEA. There are 14 residues in the CDR3. The chain's CDR3 is CASSLDAGGTEAFF. CDR3 sequence (DNA): TGTGCCAGCAGCTTAGATGCAGGGGGCACTGAAGCTTTCTTT.

The chain combines TRBV2 with TRBJ2-3, with 8 bases lining up with TRBD1. Per the germline V gene, CDR1 is SNHLY and CDR2 is FYNNEI. V shed 6 bases and J 1 base; nucleotides not matched to a gene: 6. The CDR3 runs 15 residues. CDR3 protein: CASREQGVGTDTQYF. For the CDR3, the DNA is TGTGCCAGCAGAGAACAGGGGGTGGGCACAGATACGCAGTATTTT.

The chain has TRBV2 and TRBJ2-3, with 12 bases that match TRBD2. Trimming took 5 bases from V and 6 from J; bases not matched to a gene: 12. CDR3 length: 17 amino acids. The germline V gene has CDR1 SNHLY and CDR2 FYNNEI. CDR3 residues: CASSFGLAGIVSDTQYF. The CDR3 DNA follows: TGTGCCAGCAGTTTCGGACTAGCGGGGATAGTATCGGATACGCAGTATTTT.

This clone was counted once. The V and J genes are TRBV29-1 and TRBJ2-3; 9 bases match TRBD2. This CDR3 is 15 amino acids long. Germline values: CDR1 SQVTM, CDR2 ANQGSEA. The V gene end was trimmed by 1 base and the J gene end by 4 bases; junction bases not matched to a gene: 6. DNA of the CDR3: TGCAGCGTTGAAGTGGGCGGGGGGGCCTCAGATACGCAGTATTTT. This codes for CSVEVGGGASDTQYF.

This clone appeared a single time. This rearrangement joins TRBV28 to TRBJ2-7; D not certain. Trimming left V 4 bases short and J 6 bases short, with 16 bases between. CDR3 size: 14 residues. Germline CDR1 reads MDHEN; CDR2 reads SYDVKM. The CDR3 loop is CASSSPTYPSEQYF. The CDR3 DNA reads as TGTGCCAGCAGTTCACCTACGTACCCCTCCGAGCAGTACTTC.

The chain employs TRBV29-1 and TRBJ1-1; D ambiguous. Germline values: CDR1 SQVTM, CDR2 ANQGSEA. V lost 0 bases and J 6 bases, leaving 8 bases between the germline ends. CDR3 length: 12 amino acids. The CDR3 region is CSVEDLGAEAFF. The DNA of the CDR3 is TGCAGCGTTGAAGATCTCGGGGCTGAAGCTTTCTTT.

This clone came up once. The chain couples TRBV27 to TRBJ1-4, with TRBD1 as a possible D gene (5 bases). The germline CDR1 and CDR2 sequences are MNHEY and SMNVEV (reference sequence). This CDR3 region has 18 residues. V lost 6 bases to trimming and J lost 6 bases, with 26 bases between them. This CDR3 reads CASSRGEGSFQGDEKLFF. In DNA, the CDR3 is TGTGCCAGCAGCCGAGGGGAGGGGAGCTTTCAAGGTGATGAAAAACTGTTTTTT.